This T cell receptor beta chain was retrieved from a study of blood T cell repertoires in COVID-19 (dated by TCRdb to about 2020). Regarding the research as a whole: Samples from collaborators originated in the United States, Italy and Spain and spanned both the acute and convalescent phases of COVID-19. Sample metadata almost always included a de-identified subject ID, COVID-19 status, age in years and sex. Where available, HLA class I and class II types were obtained from metadata supplied by the sample provider rather than from assay-based typing. The repertoires were made available in a free public database intended to serve as a resource for research on the immune response to SARS-CoV-2. The prospective study material was composed of cDNA or gDNA derived from T cells, B-cell-depleted T cells, or PBMCs. The samples were drawn from the first 160 participants of the ongoing ImmuneRACE study and from over 950 subjects provided by 6 global collaborators. Deeply sampled blood TCRbeta repertoires from subjects exposed to, actively infected with, or recovered from COVID-19 were included in the dataset.

About this clone: The clone's antigen remains unknown. Base qualities were left out, and no much larger clone turns up one base away.

The immunoSEQ Assay, a bias-controlled multiplex PCR, was used to amplify TCRbeta CDR3 regions from genomic DNA. The original methods were these. Within the assay, amplification of reference gene primers was used to estimate how many nucleated cells each sample contained. To quantify the absolute abundance of each unique TCRbeta CDR3 rearrangement, sequence reads were collapsed and filtered. For each sample, productive Simpson clonality was calculated by taking the square root of Simpson's diversity index across productive rearrangements. In TCRdb, the immuneACCESS table is reduced to in-frame sequences with V and J assigned. These tables do not hold every clone; where another copy was compared, an unresolved V gene accounts for under half, and the others remain unexplained. From that table come the V and J calls and clone size; the DNA was used to work out D and trimming. The sample data list fewer than 150,000 clones, and less than 85% of these were observed just once. The ten most abundant clones make up under 9.5% of the sample.

What the study reported, not specific to this receptor: The quantity of clinical and demographic metadata differed by source and by participant and was supplied without curation.

V ends up 6 bases short and J 4 bases short, with an unmatched junction base count of 3. The germline V gene sets CDR1 to MNHEY and CDR2 to SVGAGI. Spanning cysteine to phenylalanine, the CDR3 consists of 13 amino acids. Of the read, only the CDR3 DNA is kept; its 39 bases are in frame from base 1. Collaborating institutions collected whole blood in K2EDTA tubes following their own protocols. Collaborator samples were shipped for TCRbeta analysis as frozen whole blood, isolated PBMCs, or DNA extracted from either sample type. This receptor was identified in an elderly woman in a cohort sampled during active or convalescent COVID-19. The chain was built from TRBV6-5 and TRBJ1-5, with 7 junctional bases fitting TRBD1. The sequenced sample was peripheral blood. For the CDR3, the sequence is CASSPDRNQPQHF. The DNA sequence follows: TGTGCCAGCAGCCCGGACAGGAATCAGCCCCAGCATTTT.